The 21 T cell receptor beta chains listed next were all sequenced from one sample in a study of CD8+CD57+ T cells in acquired aplastic anemia. Genomic DNA was employed as the template in profiling TCR beta VDJ and CDR3. TCRdb passed the reads through MiXCR, listing each CDR3 protein once. Of a few hundred thousand distinct CDR3 sequences listed, around 82% are singletons. By flow cytometry, patients selected for sequencing had shown an expansion of CD8+CD57+ cells. Sequenced material: sorted CD4+, CD8+, or CD8+CD57+ T cells (not recorded which) from PBMCs. The receptors stem from a human donor with aplastic anemia.

The chain uses TRBV15 and TRBJ2-7; TRBD1 might be the D (6 bases). There are 15 residues in the CDR3. Germline V gene sequence: CDR1 LNHNV, CDR2 YYDKDF (reference sequence). The V end was cut by 5 bases, the J end by 1 base, with 15 bases between. DNA for the CDR3: TGTGCCACCAGCCCCCTCTACAGGGAATCCTACGAGCAGTACGTC. Protein product: CATSPLYRESYEQYV.

The table lists this clonotype with a few counts. The J gene is TRBJ1-5, the V gene TRBV9; D remains unclear. CDR3 length equals 14 residues. Trimming cost V 0 bases and J 16 bases, with 20 bases left between them. The V gene's germline CDR1 is SGDLS and CDR2 YYNGEE. The CDR3 sequence: CASSVGSDTQPFHF. The DNA of the CDR3 is TGTGCCAGCAGCGTAGGGTCAGATACTCAGCCCTTTCATTTT.

The V and J genes are TRBV20-1 and TRBJ1-2; no firm D call. Trimming removed 2 bases from V and 6 bases from J, with 10 bases in between. This CDR3 contains 12 residues. Germline V gives CDR1 DFQATT, CDR2 SNEGSKA (reference sequence). CDR3 amino acids: CSARWGGHGYTF. In DNA, the CDR3 is TGCAGTGCTAGATGGGGAGGGCATGGCTACACCTTC.

This rearrangement joins TRBV2 to TRBJ2-7; perhaps TRBD2 as D (5 bases). Germline V gene lookup returns CDR1 SNHLY and CDR2 FYNNEI. The ends were cut back, 3 bases at V and 3 bases at J, with 15 bases in the middle. The CDR3 loop spans 15 amino acids. CDR3 nucleotides: TGTGCCAGCAGTGAGCTAGAGCCTGGACTCTACGAGCAGTACTTC. Protein product: CASSELEPGLYEQYF.

Worth noting for this clonotype: The junction departs from the called germline gene at one end, perhaps through a read error. The CDR3 spells CASSLGEGSNNGYTF. Here the CDR3 DNA reads TGTGCCAGCAGCTTAGGAGAGGGCTCAAACAATGGCTATACCTTC. The J gene is TRBJ1-2, the V gene TRBV7-2; no firm D call. Germline loops: CDR1 SGHTA, CDR2 FQGNSA. This CDR3 has 15 amino acids.

The J gene is TRBJ1-2, the V gene TRBV7-8; no clear D gene. Germline CDR1 is SGHVS and CDR2 is FQNEAQ. The CDR3 consists of 16 residues. V lost 1 base, J lost 9 bases, and 21 bases lay in between. This CDR3 is CASSLEGGPDAHCYTF. The CDR3, as DNA: TGTGCCAGCAGCTTAGAGGGAGGCCCCGATGCACATTGCTACACCTTC.

Points on this clonotype: One end of the junction does not line up with germline, which may come from a read error. The chain has TRBV10-3 and TRBJ2-1; D may match TRBD1 or TRBD2 (6 bases each). Germline CDR1 reads ENHRY; CDR2 reads SYGVKD. The CDR3 extends over 16 amino acids. CDR3 loop: CASSISTGASWNEQFF. The CDR3 DNA reads as TGTGCCAGCAGTATATCCACGGGGGCGAGCTGGAATGAGCAGTTCTTC.

The chain carries TRBV10-1 and TRBJ1-2, with D unclear. Trimming took off 8 bases at V and 5 bases at J, with 33 bases between the two ends. This CDR3 is built from 19 residues. Looked up from germline, CDR1 is WNHNN and CDR2 is SYGVQD (reference sequence). The CDR3 DNA reads TGCGCCAGCCTAAAAGGACTAGCGTTGCACAGATACGCAGTATATGGCTACACCTTC. This sequence encodes CASLKGLALHRYAVYGYTF.

As concerns this clonotype: The junction differs from germline at one of its ends, possibly a read error. The V call is TRBV7-9, the J call TRBJ2-3; 8 bases map to TRBD2. CDR1 SEHNR and CDR2 FQNEAQ come from the germline V gene (reference sequence). The CDR3 loop spans 14 amino acids. The CDR3 spells CASSFARSGGTHDF. CDR3 bases: TGTGCCAGCAGCTTTGCAAGAAGCGGGGGTACCCATGATTTT.

This clonotype occurred many times. The V call is TRBV7-9, the J call TRBJ2-1; 9 bases agree with TRBD1. The V segment lost 5 bases and the J segment 4 bases; nucleotides outside the gene matches: 3. Germline V lookup: CDR1 SEHNR, CDR2 FQNEAQ (reference sequence). The CDR3 loop spans 14 amino acids. CDR3 DNA sequence: TGTGCCAGCAGCCCCGGGACAGGGTACAATGAGCAGTTCTTC. Translation: CASSPGTGYNEQFF.

Concerning this clonotype: The junction does not match germline at one end; this may be a read error. This rearrangement joins TRBV7-3 to TRBJ2-5; a weak D match, TRBD2 (5 bases). CDR3 length equals 14 residues. From germline, CDR1 is SGHTA and CDR2 FQGTGA. CDR3: CAYDVSASGETQYF. CDR3 nucleotide sequence: TGTGCCTACGACGTATCGGCGTCCGGGGAGACCCAGTATTTC.

This chain links TRBV2 with TRBJ2-1, with 7 bases that match TRBD2. CDR1 and CDR2 (germline): SNHLY, FYNNEI. V shed 3 bases, J shed 10 bases, and the junction held 15 bases outside the gene matches. The CDR3 totals 16 residues. CDR3 DNA: TGTGCCAGCAGTGATCAAGGAAGCGGGGTGTGCGAGGAGCAGTTCTTC. Protein sequence: CASSDQGSGVCEEQFF.

Comment on this clonotype: A read error may be the cause here, since a much bigger clone is one base away. The chain couples TRBV5-4 to TRBJ1-2; a possible D gene is TRBD1 (5 bases). There are 16 residues in the CDR3. The ends were cut back, 2 bases at V and 5 bases at J, with 19 bases in the middle. Per the germline V gene, CDR1 is SGHNT and CDR2 is YYREEE (reference sequence). The CDR3 sequence: CASSFTRDWLVYGYTF. The CDR3 DNA sequence: TGTGCCAGCAGCTTTACTAGGGACTGGCTCGTATATGGCTACACCTTC.

To note about this clonotype: A read error may produce the germline difference seen at one junction end. The gene calls are TRBV2 and TRBJ2-5; D gene unclear. The CDR3 contains 14 residues. CDR1 and CDR2 (germline): SNHLY, FYNNEI. The CDR3 DNA is TGTGCCACCAGTAGTGGCGGCGTGCAAGAGACCCAGTACTTC. It is translated as CATSSGGVQETQYF.

This clonotype has a single count. The chain uses TRBV2 and TRBJ2-1, with D possibly matching TRBD2 (6 bases). CDR3 length: 17 residues. The germline gives CDR1 SNHLY, CDR2 FYNNEI. The ends were cut back, 6 bases at V and 3 bases at J, with 21 bases in the middle. As DNA, the CDR3 is TGTGCCAGCAGCCAAGCTCATGGGGGAGGATACTACAATGAGCAGTTCTTC. It translates to CASSQAHGGGYYNEQFF.

A word on this clonotype: A much larger clone is a single base away; this may be a read error. Since no conserved phenylalanine or tryptophan closes the CDR3, a read error is the likely cause. No DNA is shown, since the ends of the CDR3 on it are uncertain; the CDR3 is the one TCRdb lists. V gene TRBV7-9 combines with J gene TRBJ1-2; the table's D call, TRBD1, was not checked against the DNA. The CDR3 numbers 13 amino acids, ends counted. The germline V gene encodes CDR1 SEHNR and CDR2 FQNEAQ (reference sequence). CDR3 sequence reads: CASSFDPAGTAPS.

The CDR3 sequence: CASSVSGAGKEAAFF. In DNA, the CDR3 is TGTGCCAGCAGCGTATCGGGCGCCGGAAAAGAGGCCGCCTTCTTT. The V call is TRBV9, the J call TRBJ1-1; D uncertain. CDR1 SGDLS and CDR2 YYNGEE come from the germline V gene. This CDR3 has 15 amino acids. Deletions cut 1 base from V and 14 bases from J, with 24 bases between. The variable domain in full, completed from reference TRBV9 and TRBJ1-1, reads DSGVTQTPKHLITATGQRVTLRCSPRSGDLSVYWYQQSLDQGLQFLIQYYNGEERAKGNILERFSAQQFPDLHSELNLSSLELGDSALYFCASSVSGAGKEAAFFGQGTRLTVV.

For this clonotype: The CDR3 does not end in the conserved phenylalanine or tryptophan, so this is likely a read error. The DNA is omitted, as the CDR3 cannot be located on it reliably, and the CDR3 follows TCRdb's listing. The gene calls are TRBV7-9 and TRBJ2-1; TRBD1 is taken as the D call from the table, unchecked against the DNA. Inclusive of both ends, the CDR3 amounts to 13 amino acids. Germline V gene sequence: CDR1 SEHNR, CDR2 FQNEAQ (reference sequence). This CDR3 reads CAGQGARETQHFL.

This clonotype was seen at least ten times. The chain has TRBV5-1 and TRBJ2-3; D not resolved. V gave up 4 bases and J gave up 4 bases, with 7 bases separating them. Germline assignment: CDR1 SGHRS and CDR2 YFSETQ. The CDR3 is 12 residues long. In nucleotides, the CDR3 is TGCGCCAGCAGCCTCCAGCCAGATACGCAGTATTTT. This translates into CASSLQPDTQYF.

The chain carries TRBV13 and TRBJ2-3; 11 nucleotides agree with TRBD2. Trimming at V came to 4 bases and at J to 6 bases, leaving 6 bases not matched to a gene. The CDR3 runs to 15 residues. Germline V gene sequence: CDR1 PRHDT, CDR2 FYEKMQ (reference sequence). CDR3 sequence (DNA): TGTGCCAGCAGCTCACTAGCGGGAGCGGGTGATACGCAGTATTTT. Encoded protein: CASSSLAGAGDTQYF.

This clonotype has a count of ten or more. The chain employs TRBV9 and TRBJ2-1; 7 nucleotides agree with TRBD1. CDR1 and CDR2 (germline): SGDLS, YYNGEE. The CDR3 contains 16 residues. With V trimmed by 0 bases and J by 11 bases, 14 bases remained unmatched. This CDR3 reads CASSVGGQSTDTQQFF. DNA of the CDR3: TGTGCCAGCAGCGTAGGGGGACAGAGCACAGATACGCAGCAGTTCTTC.